These 28 T cell receptor beta chains originate from one sample sequenced in a study of blood T cell repertoires in COVID-19. Using immunoSEQ multiplex PCR, the repertoire was profiled, and TCRdb retains in-frame clones only, with some absent. The sample carries about 200,000 clones, roughly 92% recorded once. What was sequenced was peripheral blood. The receptors were sampled from a man aged 55 to 69 with COVID-19, enrolled during active disease.

The J gene is TRBJ2-5, the V gene TRBV27; 9 positions match TRBD2. The CDR3 sequence is 16 residues long. The ends lost 4 bases at V and 3 bases at J; junction bases unmatched: 9. The V gene's germline CDR1 is MNHEY and CDR2 SMNVEV (reference sequence). The CDR3 DNA follows: TGTGCCAGCAGTTATAATAGCGGGGGAGCTGAAGAGACCCAGTACTTC. This gives the protein CASSYNSGGAEETQYF.

This chain joins TRBV5-1 and TRBJ1-2, with D perhaps TRBD1 (6 bases). CDR3 size: 14 residues. Germline lookup yields CDR1 SGHRS and CDR2 YFSETQ. Deletions cut 4 bases from V and 4 bases from J, with 14 bases between. The CDR3 coding sequence is TGCGCCAGCAGCGGAAACAGGGCTGTCTATGGCTACACCTTC. It is translated as CASSGNRAVYGYTF.

V gene TRBV12-3 or TRBV12-4 combines with J gene TRBJ2-2; the match to TRBD1 covers 8 bases. The J segment lost 7 bases and the V segment lost 4 bases, leaving 2 bases of the junction unmatched. This CDR3 has 13 amino acids. Here the CDR3 reads CASSSGGHGELFF. DNA of the CDR3: TGTGCCAGCAGTTCAGGGGGCCACGGGGAGCTGTTTTTT.

The chain recombines TRBV28 with TRBJ2-1, with a tentative D call TRBD1 (6 bases). Trimming shortened V by 1 base and J by 15 bases, and 19 bases separated the two germline ends. The CDR3 has 14 residues. Germline V gene lookup returns CDR1 MDHEN and CDR2 SYDVKM. CDR3 nucleotide sequence: TGTGCCAGCAGTTTATACGAGGGATCACAGGGCCGGTTCTTC. Amino acid sequence: CASSLYEGSQGRFF. The full variable domain, its missing parts supplied by reference TRBV28 and TRBJ2-1, is DVKVTQSSRYLVKRTGEKVFLECVQDMDHENMFWYRQDPGLGLRLIYFSYDVKMKEKGDIPEGYSVSREKKERFSLILESASTNQTSMYLCASSLYEGSQGRFFGPGTRLTVL.

V gene TRBV5-4 combines with J gene TRBJ2-7; 11 nucleotides line up with TRBD1. The V and J ends lost 4 bases and 2 bases, in that order; junction bases with no gene match: 8. Germline CDR1 SGHNT, CDR2 YYREEE (reference sequence). The CDR3 has 16 residues. CDR3 protein: CASSPRTGGLAYEQYF. The DNA of the CDR3 is TGTGCCAGCAGCCCACGGACAGGGGGCCTAGCCTACGAGCAGTACTTC. Variable domain in full (rest from reference TRBV5-4 and TRBJ2-7): ETGVTQSPTHLIKTRGQQVTLRCSSQSGHNTVSWYQQALGQGPQFIFQYYREEENGRGNFPPRFSGLQFPNYSSELNVNALELDDSALYLCASSPRTGGLAYEQYFGPGTRLTVT.

The rearrangement joins TRBV10-3 to TRBJ1-1; D may be TRBD1 (5 bases). Germline CDR1 and CDR2: ENHRY and SYGVKD. V was trimmed by 0 bases and J by 6 bases, leaving 14 bases between them. The CDR3 has 15 residues. The CDR3 reads CAISESQGMGAEAFF. CDR3 DNA sequence: TGTGCCATCAGTGAGTCGCAGGGAATGGGCGCTGAAGCTTTCTTT.

Concerning this clone: One junction end disagrees with the germline gene, perhaps due to a read error. The chain links TRBV5-1 to TRBJ2-3; a weak D match, TRBD1 (5 bases). This CDR3 contains 16 residues. Germline lookup yields CDR1 SGHRS and CDR2 YFSETQ. CDR3 coding DNA: TGCGCCAGCAGCTTAGGGCCAGGGTATTTCACAGATAAGGGGCATTTT. It codes for CASSLGPGYFTDKGHF.

This rearrangement joins TRBV6-5 to TRBJ1-1, with 7 bases lining up with TRBD1. Trimming cost V 9 bases and J 6 bases; bases outside gene matches: 10. There are 13 residues in the CDR3. Germline V gene sequence: CDR1 MNHEY, CDR2 SVGAGI. The CDR3 DNA is TGTGCCAGTAAAAAGACAGGGATGGCTGAAGCTTTCTTT. Translation gives CASKKTGMAEAFF.

The chain is built from TRBV6-4 and TRBJ1-6, with 8 positions matching TRBD1. V lost 4 bases to trimming and J lost 6 bases; unmatched junction nucleotides: 8. The germline V gene encodes CDR1 MRHNA and CDR2 SNTAGT. There are 16 residues in the CDR3. CDR3 region: CASSAPGGACNSPLHF. The CDR3 DNA follows: TGTGCCAGCAGTGCACCAGGGGGCGCATGTAATTCACCCCTCCACTTT.

This clone was found once. This sequence joins TRBV10-2 and TRBJ2-3, with 10 bases aligning to TRBD2. This CDR3 region has 15 residues. V lost 3 bases and J lost 5; bases outside the gene matches: 5. CDR1 is WSHSY and CDR2 is SAAADI in the germline V gene. The CDR3, as DNA: TGCGCCAGCAGTGACCCAGCGGGGGGGCGAGATACGCAGTATTTT. Its translation: CASSDPAGGRDTQYF.

The J gene is TRBJ1-5, the V gene TRBV19; 9 nucleotides align to TRBD1. The germline CDR1 and CDR2 sequences are LNHDA and SQIVND (reference sequence). This CDR3 has 15 amino acids. V was clipped by 5 bases and J by 3 bases; unmatched bases: 5. The DNA of the CDR3 is TGTGCCAGTAGTTCCTGGACAGGGGACAATCAGCCCCAGCATTTT. Translation gives CASSSWTGDNQPQHF.

This sequence joins TRBV28 and TRBJ1-1, with 7 positions matching TRBD1. Germline V gene data show CDR1 as MDHEN and CDR2 as SYDVKM. This CDR3 has 14 residues. V lost 5 bases, J lost 9 bases, and 12 bases stayed unmatched. The CDR3 nucleotides read TGTGCCAGCAGTCCGAATCTTGGGACAGCACAAGCTTTCTTT. Translated: CASSPNLGTAQAFF.

J is TRBJ2-7 and V is TRBV10-3, with a weak D call TRBD2 (6 bases). CDR3 size: 12 residues. V was shortened by 6 bases and J by 1 base, with 7 bases between the two germline ends. CDR1 and CDR2 (germline): ENHRY, SYGVKD. Here the CDR3 DNA reads TGTGCCATCAGCGGGACTTCCTACGAGCAGTACTTC. The encoded protein is CAISGTSYEQYF.

This clone was picked up one time. V is TRBV30 and J is TRBJ1-1; D ambiguous. The CDR3 length is 16 residues. Germline values: CDR1 GTSNPN, CDR2 SVGIG (reference sequence). V gave up 0 bases and J gave up 2 bases, with 16 bases separating them. The CDR3 sequence is CAWSVQMGGKNTEAFF. The CDR3 DNA follows: TGTGCCTGGAGTGTACAGATGGGTGGAAAAAACACTGAAGCTTTCTTT.

The chain combines TRBV2 with TRBJ2-1; 10 nucleotides agree with TRBD2. The CDR3 sequence is 15 residues long. Germline CDR1 is SNHLY and CDR2 is FYNNEI. V lost 5 bases to trimming and J lost 7 bases; unmatched junction nucleotides: 8. CDR3 region: CASSSAGGPENEQFF. In DNA, the CDR3 is TGTGCCAGCAGTTCAGCGGGGGGGCCGGAAAATGAGCAGTTCTTC.

This clone was observed a handful of times. This chain connects TRBV6-5 to TRBJ2-2; D is possibly TRBD1 (5 bases). This CDR3 comprises 14 residues. The germline V gene has CDR1 MNHEY and CDR2 SVGAGI. V lost 2 bases and J 8 bases, leaving 12 bases between the germline ends. The chain's CDR3 is CASSYGAPDGELFF. In DNA, the CDR3 is TGTGCCAGCAGTTACGGGGCCCCAGATGGGGAGCTGTTTTTT.

The rearrangement links TRBV7-2 to TRBJ1-2, with no clear D. Germline V gives CDR1 SGHTA, CDR2 FQGNSA. V lost 5 bases to trimming and J lost 8 bases, with 18 bases between them. The CDR3 covers 14 residues. CDR3 residues: CASSTWTGMVGYTF. The CDR3, as DNA: TGTGCCAGCAGCACCTGGACGGGGATGGTCGGCTACACCTTC.

V usage is TRBV10-1 and J usage is TRBJ2-3, with D unresolved. Germline values: CDR1 WNHNN, CDR2 SYGVQD (reference sequence). The CDR3 has 13 residues. V lost 6 bases to trimming and J lost 4 bases, with 11 bases between them. The CDR3 bases are TGCGCCAGCAGCGATAGTGCCGCAGATACGCAGTATTTT. This translates into CASSDSAADTQYF.

A single count supports this clone. J is TRBJ1-4 and V is TRBV9; D gene unclear. With 0 bases removed from V and 7 bases from J, the gap between germline ends came to 7 bases. The CDR3 extends over 13 amino acids. Germline loops: CDR1 SGDLS, CDR2 YYNGEE. In nucleotides, the CDR3 is TGTGCCAGCAGCGTAGGTCACAGTGAAAAACTGTTTTTT. Its translation is CASSVGHSEKLFF.

To note about this clone: This same CDR3 is encoded by further DNA sequences in the sample. The chain employs TRBV3-1 (or the pseudogene TRBV3-2) and TRBJ1-2; the D gene is possibly TRBD1 (5 bases). V was pared by 3 bases and J by 3 bases, with 11 bases between. CDR3 length equals 14 residues. From germline, CDR1 is LGHDT and CDR2 YNNKEL (reference sequence). This CDR3 is CASSQALGDYGYTF. The CDR3 bases are TGTGCCAGCAGCCAGGCTCTAGGGGACTATGGCTACACCTTC.

CDR3: CASSLRDSGTGGGNQPQHF. DNA for the CDR3: TGTGCCAGCAGCCTAAGGGACTCCGGGACAGGGGGCGGGAATCAGCCCCAGCATTTT. This chain uses TRBV5-5 with TRBJ1-5; 12 bases map to TRBD1. The CDR3 is 19 amino acids. V lost 4 bases, J lost 4 bases, and 15 bases stayed unmatched. In germline, CDR1 is SGHKS, CDR2 YYEKEE (reference sequence).

The chain has TRBV10-3 and TRBJ2-7; the D is unclear. Germline V CDR1 and CDR2: ENHRY, SYGVKD. The CDR3 runs to 12 residues. The V end lost 5 bases, the J end lost 7 bases, and 12 bases lay between the germline ends. CDR3 DNA sequence: TGTGCCATCAGTCCCCAGTCGAGGGAGCAGTACTTC. Its protein is CAISPQSREQYF.

The chain has TRBV19 and TRBJ1-1; TRBD1 might be the D (5 bases). Deletions cut 7 bases from V and 1 base from J, with 19 bases between. Germline V gives CDR1 LNHDA, CDR2 SQIVND (reference sequence). This CDR3 region has 16 residues. This CDR3 is CASTTGLGRENTEAFF. The CDR3 DNA sequence: TGTGCCAGTACCACGGGACTAGGCCGGGAGAACACTGAAGCTTTCTTT. The full variable domain, in which reference TRBV19 and TRBJ1-1 provide the parts outside the CDR3, is DGGITQSPKYLFRKEGQNVTLSCEQNLNHDAMYWYRQDPGQGLRLIYYSQIVNDFQKGDIAEGYSVSREKKESFPLTVTSAQKNPTAFYLCASTTGLGRENTEAFFGQGTRLTVV.

The chain employs TRBV15 and TRBJ1-1; D unclear. CDR3 size: 14 residues. Germline CDR1 LNHNV, CDR2 YYDKDF (reference sequence). Trimming removed 3 bases from V and 1 base from J, with 9 bases in between. CDR3 DNA sequence: TGTGCCACCAGCAGGAACCGGGAGAACACTGAAGCTTTCTTT. Translation gives CATSRNRENTEAFF.

This chain uses TRBV2 with TRBJ2-2; D not resolved. This CDR3 is 12 amino acids long. In germline, CDR1 is SNHLY, CDR2 FYNNEI. Trimming removed 2 bases from V and 5 bases from J, with 3 bases in between. CDR3 sequence: CASSEQTGELFF. In DNA, the CDR3 is TGTGCCAGCAGTGAACAGACCGGGGAGCTGTTTTTT.

The table lists this clone with a count of one. The V and J genes are TRBV10-3 and TRBJ1-1, with D possibly TRBD1 on 6 matching bases. Germline CDR1 reads ENHRY; CDR2 reads SYGVKD. CDR3 length equals 12 residues. With 7 bases removed from V and 1 base from J, the gap between germline ends came to 7 bases. This CDR3 is CAIMDRNTEAFF. The CDR3 DNA is TGTGCCATCATGGACAGGAACACTGAAGCTTTCTTT.

The CDR3 here is CASSYTSGGLYNEQFF. CDR3 nucleotide sequence: TGCGCCAGCAGTTATACTAGCGGGGGATTATACAATGAGCAGTTCTTC. V and J are TRBV5-1 and TRBJ2-1; TRBD2 aligns across 11 bases. The V gene end was trimmed by 5 bases and the J gene end by 4 bases; junction bases not matched to a gene: 8. Germline V lookup: CDR1 SGHRS, CDR2 YFSETQ. This CDR3 has 16 residues. Complete variable domain (other parts from reference TRBV5-1 and TRBJ2-1): KAGVTQTPRYLIKTRGQQVTLSCSPISGHRSVSWYQQTPGQGLQFLFEYFSETQRNKGNFPGRFSGRQFSNSRSEMNVSTLELGDSALYLCASSYTSGGLYNEQFFGPGTRLTVL.

J is TRBJ2-3 and V is TRBV24-1, with 14 positions matching TRBD2. Germline loops: CDR1 KGHDR, CDR2 SFDVKD. The CDR3 is 17 amino acids. The trim removed 3 bases at V and 2 bases at J, leaving 3 bases unmatched. The CDR3: CATSDRLAGGVTDTQYF. The CDR3 nucleotides read TGTGCCACCAGTGATCGACTAGCGGGAGGGGTCACAGATACGCAGTATTTT.